These 22 T cell receptor beta chains share one sample of origin, sequenced in a study of blood T cell repertoires in COVID-19. The data were produced by immunoSEQ multiplex PCR, yet TCRdb's version contains in-frame clones alone and is incomplete. This sample has about 150,000 clones, with 75% to 85% found just once. Sequencing was done on a sample of peripheral blood. The origin of the receptors is a woman aged 50 to 60 with acute or convalescent COVID-19.

V is TRBV4-1 and J is TRBJ1-4; a weak D match, TRBD1 (6 bases). The CDR3 runs 18 residues. V shed 0 bases and J shed 0 bases, with 14 bases lying between them. The V gene's germline CDR1 is MGHRA and CDR2 YSYEKL. This CDR3 is CASSQDGGQRTTNEKLFF. The CDR3 bases are TGCGCCAGCAGCCAAGATGGGGGCCAGCGGACAACTAATGAAAAACTGTTTTTT.

The chain employs TRBV7-9 and TRBJ1-1, with D perhaps TRBD1 (5 bases). This CDR3 comprises 15 residues. V shed 0 bases and J shed 3 bases, with 11 bases lying between them. In germline, CDR1 is SEHNR, CDR2 FQNEAQ (reference sequence). The CDR3: CASSLASGGYTEAFF. For the CDR3, the DNA is TGTGCCAGCAGCTTAGCTTCCGGGGGATACACTGAAGCTTTCTTT.

The chain is built from TRBV25-1 and TRBJ1-2; D perhaps matches TRBD1 (5 bases). CDR1 and CDR2 from the germline V gene are MGHDK and SYGVNS. Trimming took 7 bases from V and 4 from J, leaving 16 bases between them. CDR3 length: 14 residues. CDR3 region: CASTYKGSIYGYTF. DNA of the CDR3: TGTGCCAGCACCTACAAGGGGTCCATCTATGGCTACACCTTC.

The chain couples TRBV9 to TRBJ1-5; weak D call: TRBD1 (6 bases). The V end was cut by 4 bases, the J end by 9 bases, with 11 bases between. The germline gives CDR1 SGDLS, CDR2 YYNGEE. This CDR3 has 12 residues. Here the CDR3 reads CASSPQGMPQHF. In nucleotides, the CDR3 is TGTGCCAGCAGCCCGCAGGGGATGCCCCAGCATTTT.

This rearrangement joins TRBV7-8 to TRBJ1-2; the D gene is possibly TRBD1 (5 bases). This CDR3 region has 15 residues. V was shortened by 0 bases and J by 6 bases, with 14 bases between the two germline ends. CDR1 and CDR2 from the germline V gene are SGHVS and FQNEAQ. As DNA, the CDR3 is TGTGCCAGCAGCTTAGCGCAGTCAGGGCGTCATGGCTACACCTTC. Amino acids: CASSLAQSGRHGYTF. Based on the CDR3 plus reference TRBV7-8 and TRBJ1-2, the full variable domain is GAGVSQSPRYKVAKRGQDVALRCDPISGHVSLFWYQQALGQGPEFLTYFQNEAQLDKSGLPSDRFFAERPEGSVSTLKIQRTQQEDSAVYLCASSLAQSGRHGYTFGSGTRLTVV.

V is TRBV4-2 and J is TRBJ1-5; no firm D call. In germline, CDR1 is LGHNA, CDR2 YNFKEQ. This CDR3 comprises 16 residues. V was pared by 1 base and J by 3 bases, with 13 bases between. The CDR3 DNA follows: TGTGCCAGCAGCCAAGTTCTCCAGGCCCCCAATCAGCCCCAGCATTTT. As protein: CASSQVLQAPNQPQHF.

This sequence joins TRBV10-3 and TRBJ2-3, with D perhaps TRBD2 (6 bases). This CDR3 contains 18 residues. Trimming took off 0 bases at V and 5 bases at J, with 21 bases between the two ends. Germline V gene lookup returns CDR1 ENHRY and CDR2 SYGVKD. CDR3 nucleotides: TGTGCCATCAGTGAGTCCGGGAGAGCGACTGGTCGGCGAGATACGCAGTATTTT. This translates into CAISESGRATGRRDTQYF.

The CDR3 DNA sequence: TGCGCCAGCAGCCAAGTTCGGGACAGGGTATACGAGCAGTACTTC. It codes for CASSQVRDRVYEQYF. This sequence joins TRBV4-3 and TRBJ2-7; 9 nucleotides match TRBD1. Per the germline V gene, CDR1 is LGHNA and CDR2 is YSLEER. V was pared by 1 base and J by 4 bases, with 5 bases of the junction left unmatched. The CDR3 is 15 amino acids.

The V and J genes are TRBV6-5 and TRBJ2-5; 13 bases line up with TRBD2. Per the germline V gene, CDR1 is MNHEY and CDR2 is SVGAGI. This CDR3 is built from 15 residues. V dropped 4 bases and J dropped 5; count of bases not matched to a gene: 4. Here the CDR3 DNA reads TGTGCCAGCAGTTCCTGGACTAGCGGGAGCGAGACCCAGTACTTC. This codes for CASSSWTSGSETQYF.

CDR3 bases: TGTGCCACCAGCAGAGATTTCGCCTCGGTAAACACCATATATTTT. The encoded protein is CATSRDFASVNTIYF. This sequence joins TRBV15 and TRBJ1-3, with D unclear. Germline V gives CDR1 LNHNV, CDR2 YYDKDF (reference sequence). With 0 bases removed from V and 6 bases from J, the gap between germline ends came to 12 bases. This CDR3 contains 15 residues.

In DNA form, the CDR3 reads TGTGCCAGTAGTCCTCTAGCGGGGGGACGTGACAATGAGCAGTTCTTC. Translated: CASSPLAGGRDNEQFF. The chain links TRBV19 to TRBJ2-1, with 11 bases aligning to TRBD2. Germline CDR1 and CDR2: LNHDA and SQIVND (reference sequence). After removal of 5 bases from V and 5 bases from J, the junction contained 8 bases not matched to a gene. The CDR3 has 16 residues. The complete variable domain, with remaining parts taken from reference TRBV19 and TRBJ2-1, reads DGGITQSPKYLFRKEGQNVTLSCEQNLNHDAMYWYRQDPGQGLRLIYYSQIVNDFQKGDIAEGYSVSREKKESFPLTVTSAQKNPTAFYLCASSPLAGGRDNEQFFGPGTRLTVL.

The chain combines TRBV2 with TRBJ1-6; possibly TRBD1 for D (6 bases). Between the trimmed V and J ends, which lost 8 bases and 0 bases, there was a span of 8 bases. Germline V CDR1 and CDR2: SNHLY, FYNNEI. The CDR3 covers 14 residues. The CDR3, as DNA: TGTGCCAGCCAGGGGAGCTCCTATAATTCACCCCTCCACTTT. Translation gives CASQGSSYNSPLHF.

The V gene is TRBV4-1, the J gene TRBJ1-5; D gene uncertain. The CDR3 extends over 16 amino acids. The germline V gene has CDR1 MGHRA and CDR2 YSYEKL. Trimming removed 0 bases at V and 9 bases at J, with 18 bases between. CDR3 amino acids: CASSQDWRNGWWPQHF. In DNA, the CDR3 is TGCGCCAGCAGCCAAGACTGGCGGAACGGGTGGTGGCCCCAGCATTTT.

The rearrangement uses TRBV21-1 and TRBJ1-6; the table's D gene call, TRBD1, was not cross checked with the DNA. TRBV21-1 represents a pseudogene. This CDR3 has 17 residues. The CDR3 spells CASSNRRAGTGGSPLHF. The DNA for the CDR3 is TGTGCCAGCAGCAACCGCCGCGCCGGGACAGGGGGGTCACCCCTCCACTTT.

The genes are TRBV7-2 and TRBJ2-1; the D is unclear. The ends were cut back, 5 bases at V and 3 bases at J, with 5 bases in the middle. Germline V gene lookup returns CDR1 SGHTA and CDR2 FQGNSA. The CDR3 is 12 amino acids. DNA for the CDR3: TGTGCCAGCAGCGCAGACTACAATGAGCAGTTCTTC. It encodes CASSADYNEQFF.

V is TRBV3-1 (or the pseudogene TRBV3-2) and J is TRBJ2-1, with 7 bases lining up with TRBD2. Germline V lookup: CDR1 LGHDT, CDR2 YNNKEL (reference sequence). V lost 4 bases to trimming and J lost 10 bases; unmatched junction nucleotides: 4. There are 12 residues in the CDR3. CDR3 region: CASSPQGGEQFF. CDR3 coding DNA: TGTGCCAGCAGCCCTCAGGGAGGGGAGCAGTTCTTC.

The rearrangement links TRBV3-1 (or the pseudogene TRBV3-2) to TRBJ2-3, with 7 bases aligning to TRBD2. V lost 1 base to trimming and J lost 5 bases; unmatched junction nucleotides: 3. The CDR3 contains 14 residues. CDR1 is LGHDT and CDR2 is YNNKEL in the germline V gene (reference sequence). The CDR3 loop is CASSQGGGGDTQYF. CDR3 nucleotides: TGTGCCAGCAGCCAAGGCGGGGGAGGAGATACGCAGTATTTT.

The rearrangement joins TRBV7-8 to TRBJ2-3, with TRBD1 identical over 8 bases. Per the germline V gene, CDR1 is SGHVS and CDR2 is FQNEAQ. This CDR3 region has 17 residues. J was trimmed by 4 bases and V by 5 bases; bases with no gene match: 14. The CDR3 region is CASSLLDQGAIADTQYF. The CDR3 DNA reads TGTGCCAGCAGCCTCCTAGATCAGGGGGCGATAGCAGATACGCAGTATTTT.

The gene calls are TRBV7-8 and TRBJ1-1; 10 bases align to TRBD1. This CDR3 is built from 14 residues. Per the germline V gene, CDR1 is SGHVS and CDR2 is FQNEAQ. The trim removed 5 bases at V and 7 bases at J, leaving 7 bases unmatched. This chain's CDR3 is CASSPQGQGVEAFF. The CDR3 nucleotides are TGTGCCAGCAGCCCCCAAGGACAGGGGGTTGAAGCTTTCTTT.

The chain links TRBV18 to TRBJ1-2; 7 nucleotides align to TRBD1. The CDR3 runs to 15 residues. CDR1 is KGHSH and CDR2 is LQKENI in the germline V gene. J gave up 4 bases and V 3 bases, and 8 bases lay outside the gene matches. Here the CDR3 DNA reads TGTGCCAGCTCACCGCCCATTACAGGGGTCTATGGCTACACCTTC. This codes for CASSPPITGVYGYTF.

The CDR3 DNA is TGCGCCAGCAGCTCCCGGCCAGGGCGGAGCAATGAGCAGTTCTTC. Translation: CASSSRPGRSNEQFF. The J gene is TRBJ2-1, the V gene TRBV5-1; D might be TRBD1 (5 bases). The CDR3 runs to 15 residues. With 3 bases removed from V and 6 bases from J, the gap between germline ends came to 16 bases. Germline CDR1 SGHRS, CDR2 YFSETQ.

The chain uses TRBV30 and TRBJ2-3, with a weak D call TRBD2 (5 bases). The V and J ends lost 0 bases and 1 base respectively, with 11 bases between them. CDR3 length: 15 residues. CDR1 and CDR2 (germline): GTSNPN, SVGIG (reference sequence). CDR3 protein: CAWSVTLGGTDTQYF. CDR3 in DNA: TGTGCCTGGAGTGTGACACTCGGGGGCACAGATACGCAGTATTTT.